The 15 T cell receptor beta chains in this list originate from one sample, sequenced in a study of T cell clones after liver transplantation. The method was immunoSEQ multiplex PCR; TCRdb's version includes in-frame clones alone and lacks a portion of them. Altogether about 50,000 clones are present, over 55% being singletons, with the ten largest covering about 9.9%. The starting material was CD4+ T cells from blood, obtained roughly 55 months after liver transplant. Receptors originate from a human patient who received a liver transplant. Some T cells here may be from the graft donor.

The gene calls are TRBV27 and TRBJ1-1, with D hard to call. Germline V lookup: CDR1 MNHEY, CDR2 SMNVEV (reference sequence). The V gene lost 4 bases and the J gene lost 8 bases, with 11 bases spanning the gap. There are 12 residues in the CDR3. CDR3 in amino acids: CASSSFFGEAFF. The CDR3 DNA reads as TGTGCCAGCAGTTCCTTCTTTGGGGAAGCTTTCTTT.

The CDR3 loop reads CASSLAGWPQPQHF. The CDR3 DNA reads TGTGCCAGCAGTTTGGCAGGTTGGCCTCAGCCCCAGCATTTT. The chain joins TRBV28 to TRBJ1-5; D not resolved. The V and J ends lost 3 bases and 6 bases respectively, with 12 bases between them. The CDR3 length is 14 residues. CDR1 is MDHEN, CDR2 SYDVKM, per germline.

The J gene is TRBJ2-7, the V gene TRBV4-2; D is undetermined. Germline lookup yields CDR1 LGHNA and CDR2 YNFKEQ. The CDR3 is 13 amino acids. Trimming shortened V by 3 bases and J by 0 bases, and 6 bases separated the two germline ends. The CDR3 is CASSHQASYEQYF. CDR3 DNA sequence: TGTGCCAGCAGCCACCAAGCCTCCTACGAGCAGTACTTC.

The chain joins TRBV4-1 to TRBJ2-5; D is ambiguous. V was cut by 4 bases and J by 0 bases, with 15 bases left in between. Per germline, CDR1 MGHRA and CDR2 YSYEKL. The CDR3 loop spans 16 amino acids. The CDR3 is CASSPTPRADQETQYF. For the CDR3, the DNA is TGCGCCAGCAGCCCTACACCCCGGGCCGACCAAGAGACCCAGTACTTC.

The J gene is TRBJ1-1, the V gene TRBV6-4; D ambiguous. Germline-derived CDR1 and CDR2 are MRHNA and SNTAGT. The CDR3 runs to 15 residues. The V and J ends lost 6 bases and 1 base respectively, with 15 bases between them. CDR3 DNA sequence: TGTGCCAGCAGACCCCGGGGTGAGCCGAACACTGAAGCTTTCTTT. Protein: CASRPRGEPNTEAFF.

This clone was seen a single time. The rearrangement links TRBV5-5 to TRBJ2-7; 9 bases line up with TRBD1. CDR1 is SGHKS, CDR2 YYEKEE, per germline (reference sequence). The CDR3 consists of 14 residues. V lost 4 bases and J lost 5; bases outside the gene matches: 7. The CDR3 bases are TGTGCCAGCAGCGCTGGACAGGGGCAGGACGAGCAGTACTTC. Its protein is CASSAGQGQDEQYF.

V usage is TRBV5-1 and J usage is TRBJ1-4; D gene ambiguous. This CDR3 is 14 amino acids long. Germline-derived CDR1 and CDR2 are SGHRS and YFSETQ. V lost 4 bases and J 8 bases, leaving 15 bases between the germline ends. Here the CDR3 DNA reads TGCGCCAGCAGCGAGGATAGGGTCGAAGAAAAACTGTTTTTT. Translating gives CASSEDRVEEKLFF.

This chain connects TRBV15 to TRBJ2-3; maybe TRBD2 (5 bases). CDR1 is LNHNV, CDR2 YYDKDF, per germline (reference sequence). The ends were cut back, 3 bases at V and 4 bases at J, with 14 bases in the middle. CDR3 length: 15 residues. The DNA for the CDR3 is TGTGCCACCAGCAGGGACTCCGATGCGCCAGATACGCAGTATTTT. Translated, it gives CATSRDSDAPDTQYF.

The rearrangement uses TRBV7-2 and TRBJ1-5, with D tentatively TRBD1 (5 bases). The CDR3 spans 15 residues. Germline V lookup: CDR1 SGHTA, CDR2 FQGNSA. Trimming cost V 2 bases and J 4 bases, with 12 bases left between them. The CDR3 sequence is CASSLTGLRNQPQHF. CDR3 DNA: TGTGCCAGCAGCTTAACAGGTTTACGAAATCAGCCCCAGCATTTT.

V is TRBV5-8 and J is TRBJ1-5, with 10 positions matching TRBD1. Germline CDR1 SGHTS, CDR2 YDEGEE. CDR3 size: 15 residues. The V segment lost 4 bases and the J segment 2 bases; nucleotides outside the gene matches: 3. CDR3 nucleotides: TGTGCCAGCAGCACTGGACAGGGGGGCAATCAGCCCCAGCATTTT. It is translated as CASSTGQGGNQPQHF.

The chain is built from TRBV9 and TRBJ2-2; tentative D call: TRBD1 (6 bases). CDR1 and CDR2 (germline): SGDLS, YYNGEE. Trimming took 7 bases from V and 0 from J, leaving 16 bases between them. This CDR3 has 16 residues. CDR3 loop: CASGPGARPNTGELFF. CDR3 in DNA: TGTGCCAGCGGCCCAGGGGCACGCCCGAACACCGGGGAGCTGTTTTTT.

This clone showed up just a few times. The CDR3 reads CASSHPGQLSGNTIYF. Here the CDR3 DNA reads TGTGCCAGTAGTCACCCGGGACAGCTCTCTGGAAACACCATATATTTT. The genes are TRBV19 and TRBJ1-3; 7 bases line up with TRBD1. The CDR3 runs 16 residues. Germline V gives CDR1 LNHDA, CDR2 SQIVND (reference sequence). V was clipped by 5 bases and J by 0 bases; unmatched bases: 7.

This clone was counted once. The chain is built from TRBV6-1 and TRBJ2-7; 11 nucleotides match TRBD2. CDR3 length equals 13 residues. The V and J ends lost 6 bases and 7 bases, in that order; junction bases with no gene match: 5. Germline V gives CDR1 MNHNS, CDR2 SASEGT. The CDR3, as DNA: TGTGCCAGCAGAGAGGGACTAGCGGTAGAGCAGTACTTC. It encodes CASREGLAVEQYF.

The chain carries TRBV11-2 and TRBJ1-2, with TRBD1 identical over 9 bases. The CDR3 is 14 residues long. V dropped 5 bases and J dropped 4; count of bases not matched to a gene: 5. CDR1 is SGHAT and CDR2 is FQNNGV in the germline V gene. CDR3 region: CASSPQGAAYGYTF. CDR3 DNA: TGTGCCAGCAGCCCACAGGGGGCGGCCTATGGCTACACCTTC.

This chain links TRBV10-3 with TRBJ1-2; TRBD1 aligns across 7 bases. Germline CDR1 and CDR2: ENHRY and SYGVKD. The V segment lost 0 bases and the J segment 8 bases; nucleotides outside the gene matches: 6. The length of the CDR3 is 14 residues. The CDR3 region is CAISESRTGGGYTF. As DNA, the CDR3 is TGTGCCATCAGTGAGTCGAGGACAGGAGGAGGCTACACCTTC.